This T cell receptor beta chain was sequenced for a study of blood T cell repertoires in COVID-19. Study-wide context: COVID-19 samples from acute and convalescent phases originated in the United States, Italy and Spain. Sample material is recorded as cDNA or gDNA derived from T cells, B-cell-depleted T cells, or PBMCs.

In the original processing: The authors estimated nucleated cell counts from reference gene primer amplification. TCRdb's copy holds only in-frame clones and misses some; the assay was immunoSEQ multiplex PCR. V and J calls and clone size come straight from that table; D and trimming were deduced from the DNA. Among some 220,000 clones, approximately 84% were seen once, and the ten largest hold under 4.5%. The sample was peripheral blood. The TCR comes from a man aged 50-60 years with acute or convalescent COVID-19.

The CDR3 coding sequence is TGTGCCAGCAGTGAGCTGGAGTCGGGCACTGAAGCTTTCTTT. Amino acids: CASSELESGTEAFF. V usage is TRBV6-1 and J usage is TRBJ1-1; D gene unclear. CDR1 MNHNS and CDR2 SASEGT come from the germline V gene. This CDR3 is 14 amino acids long. Trimming cost V 3 bases and J 4 bases, with 12 bases left between them.